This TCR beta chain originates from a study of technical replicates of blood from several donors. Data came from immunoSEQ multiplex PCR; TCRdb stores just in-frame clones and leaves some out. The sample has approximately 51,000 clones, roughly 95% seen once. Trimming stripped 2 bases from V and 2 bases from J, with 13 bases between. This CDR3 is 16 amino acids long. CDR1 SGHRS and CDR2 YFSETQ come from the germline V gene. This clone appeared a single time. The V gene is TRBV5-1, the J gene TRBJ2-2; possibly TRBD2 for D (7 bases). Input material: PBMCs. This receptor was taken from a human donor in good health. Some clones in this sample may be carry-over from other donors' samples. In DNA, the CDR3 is TGCGCCAGCAGCTTAGTCGGGGGGCCCAACACCGGGGAGCTGTTTTTT. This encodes CASSLVGGPNTGELFF.